This TCR beta chain was sequenced for a study of control samples from healthy donors and cancer patients. This clone was observed many times. Per the germline V gene, CDR1 is MGHDK and CDR2 is SYGVNS. The CDR3 consists of 16 residues. V was pared by 8 bases and J by 7 bases, with 15 bases of the junction left unmatched. Assay: immunoSEQ multiplex PCR; the TCRdb copy retains only in-frame clones and omits some. The sample holds 100,000 or so clones, over 60% seen once. V is TRBV25-1 and J is TRBJ2-2, with 8 bases fitting TRBD1. The clonotype was recovered from a woman aged 25 to 39 in good health. Sample: blood. The CDR3 nucleotides read TGTGCCAGCTGGGGCAGGGGGCGAAAATTTGTCGGGGAGCTGTTTTTT. This sequence encodes CASWGRGRKFVGELFF.